Listed below are T cell receptor beta chains from one sample, sequenced in a study of T cells in localized non-small cell lung cancer. Using immunoSEQ multiplex PCR, the repertoire was profiled, and TCRdb retains in-frame clones only, with some absent. The table lists tens of thousands of clones, more than 70% of them singletons. Material: peripheral blood, obtained before any cancer treatment. All receptors come from a woman aged 35-75 years with stage I squamous cell lung carcinoma. Each CDR3 is given with its conserved first and last residue. Fields, in order: V gene, clone size, D gene, J gene, CDR3 protein, CDR3 DNA. D genes are given only for firm matches. Expanded clones get a size class; other rows say once, few or many, or leave the size out.

v_gene: TRBV29-1
abundance: .
d_gene: .
j_gene: TRBJ1-2
CDR3aa: CSVAEGAIYYGYTF
CDR3nt: TGCAGCGTAGCCGAAGGGGCGATCTACTATGGCTACACCTTC

v_gene: TRBV5-8
abundance: .
d_gene: TRBD1
j_gene: TRBJ1-1
CDR3aa: CASSYGQGFAAFF
CDR3nt: TGTGCCAGCAGCTACGGACAGGGCTTCGCAGCTTTCTTT

v_gene: TRBV6-4
abundance: .
d_gene: .
j_gene: TRBJ2-2
CDR3aa: CASTLGAGWATGELFF
CDR3nt: TGTGCCAGCACCCTAGGGGCGGGTTGGGCCACCGGGGAGCTGTTTTTT

v_gene: TRBV5-4
abundance: .
d_gene: TRBD2
j_gene: TRBJ2-3
CDR3aa: CASSPGGAGGPADTQYF
CDR3nt: TGTGCCAGCAGCCCTGGTGGAGCGGGGGGGCCAGCAGATACGCAGTATTTT

v_gene: TRBV18
abundance: .
d_gene: .
j_gene: TRBJ1-1
CDR3aa: CASSLTPSEAFF
CDR3nt: TGTGCCAGCTCACTTACGCCGTCTGAAGCTTTCTTT

v_gene: TRBV5-1
abundance: .
d_gene: .
j_gene: TRBJ2-3
CDR3aa: CASSLGGVGTDTQYF
CDR3nt: TGCGCCAGCAGCTTGGGCGGGGTCGGCACAGATACGCAGTATTTT

v_gene: TRBV29-1
abundance: .
d_gene: .
j_gene: TRBJ1-1
CDR3aa: CSARVDPLLTEAFF
CDR3nt: TGCAGCGCACGCGTGGATCCCCTACTAACTGAAGCTTTCTTT

v_gene: TRBV2
abundance: .
d_gene: TRBD1
j_gene: TRBJ1-4
CDR3aa: CASSAQGQPNEKLFF
CDR3nt: TGTGCCAGCAGTGCCCAGGGACAGCCTAATGAAAAACTGTTTTTT

v_gene: TRBV5-8
abundance: .
d_gene: .
j_gene: TRBJ2-7
CDR3aa: CASSEIPTGVTYEQYF
CDR3nt: TGTGCCAGCAGCGAAATTCCGACAGGAGTTACCTACGAGCAGTACTTC

v_gene: TRBV9
abundance: few
d_gene: .
j_gene: TRBJ2-5
CDR3aa: CASSVAPGGRETQYF
CDR3nt: TGTGCCAGCAGCGTAGCTCCGGGCGGGCGGGAGACCCAGTACTTC

v_gene: TRBV29-1
abundance: .
d_gene: .
j_gene: TRBJ1-1
CDR3aa: CSVRPWGGTEAFF
CDR3nt: TGCAGCGTGAGGCCCTGGGGGGGCACTGAAGCTTTCTTT

v_gene: TRBV5-1
abundance: .
d_gene: TRBD1
j_gene: TRBJ1-2
CDR3aa: CASSQGQDYGYTF
CDR3nt: TGCGCCAGCAGCCAGGGACAGGACTATGGCTACACCTTC

v_gene: TRBV4-1
abundance: .
d_gene: .
j_gene: TRBJ1-1
CDR3aa: CASSQEATQRAEAFF
CDR3nt: TGCGCCAGCAGCCAAGAGGCAACACAGAGGGCTGAAGCTTTCTTT

v_gene: TRBV5-1
abundance: .
d_gene: .
j_gene: TRBJ1-2
CDR3aa: CASSQDPAYGYTF
CDR3nt: TGCGCCAGCAGCCAGGACCCAGCCTATGGCTACACCTTC

v_gene: TRBV7-2
abundance: .
d_gene: .
j_gene: TRBJ1-2
CDR3aa: CASSLVRTSNYGYTF
CDR3nt: TGTGCCAGCAGCTTAGTTCGTACGTCCAACTATGGCTACACCTTC

v_gene: TRBV10-3
abundance: .
d_gene: .
j_gene: TRBJ1-5
CDR3aa: CAISELAGTQPQHF
CDR3nt: TGTGCCATCAGTGAGTTGGCGGGAACCCAGCCCCAGCATTTT

v_gene: TRBV20-1
abundance: .
d_gene: TRBD2
j_gene: TRBJ2-1
CDR3aa: CSASGSGGLFF
CDR3nt: TGCAGTGCTAGCGGTAGCGGGGGTTTGTTCTTC

v_gene: TRBV30
abundance: .
d_gene: TRBD1
j_gene: TRBJ1-4
CDR3aa: CAWSVGRGSPNEKLFF
CDR3nt: TGTGCCTGGAGTGTCGGCAGGGGGAGCCCTAATGAAAAACTGTTTTTT

v_gene: TRBV5-8
abundance: .
d_gene: .
j_gene: TRBJ1-2
CDR3aa: CASSWLNYGYTF
CDR3nt: TGTGCCAGCAGCTGGTTGAACTATGGCTACACCTTC

v_gene: TRBV5-1
abundance: few
d_gene: TRBD1
j_gene: TRBJ2-2
CDR3aa: CASSLGGQTGELFF
CDR3nt: TGCGCCAGCAGCTTGGGGGGACAGACCGGGGAGCTGTTTTTT

v_gene: TRBV6-5
abundance: .
d_gene: .
j_gene: TRBJ2-1
CDR3aa: CASTGKGPSYNEQFF
CDR3nt: TGTGCCAGCACCGGTAAGGGCCCTTCCTACAATGAGCAGTTCTTC

v_gene: TRBV6-4
abundance: few
d_gene: .
j_gene: TRBJ2-3
CDR3aa: CASGAGHTDTQYF
CDR3nt: TGTGCCAGCGGGGCAGGGCACACAGATACGCAGTATTTT

v_gene: TRBV9
abundance: .
d_gene: TRBD1
j_gene: TRBJ2-7
CDR3aa: CASSVDRAGDEQYF
CDR3nt: TGTGCCAGCAGCGTTGACAGGGCCGGGGACGAGCAGTACTTC

v_gene: TRBV5-1
abundance: .
d_gene: .
j_gene: TRBJ2-1
CDR3aa: CASSLEWSKGNNEQFF
CDR3nt: TGCGCCAGCAGCTTGGAGTGGAGTAAGGGGAACAATGAGCAGTTCTTC

v_gene: TRBV11-3
abundance: .
d_gene: .
j_gene: TRBJ2-7
CDR3aa: CASSYYTGYEQYF
CDR3nt: TGTGCCAGCAGTTATTATACAGGCTACGAGCAGTACTTC

v_gene: TRBV7-2
abundance: once
d_gene: .
j_gene: TRBJ1-2
CDR3aa: CASSLVGGSYGYTF
CDR3nt: TGTGCCAGCAGCTTAGTAGGTGGTAGCTATGGCTACACCTTC

v_gene: TRBV6-6
abundance: .
d_gene: .
j_gene: TRBJ1-3
CDR3aa: CASSYGRGGGNTIYF
CDR3nt: TGTGCCAGCAGTTACGGCAGGGGAGGAGGAAACACCATATATTTT

v_gene: TRBV6-5
abundance: .
d_gene: TRBD1
j_gene: TRBJ1-1
CDR3aa: CASSSPGGQSEAFF
CDR3nt: TGTGCCAGCAGTTCCCCTGGGGGACAGTCTGAAGCTTTCTTT

v_gene: TRBV5-1
abundance: .
d_gene: .
j_gene: TRBJ1-5
CDR3aa: CASSRDGSNQPQHF
CDR3nt: TGCGCCAGCAGCAGGGACGGCTCTAATCAGCCCCAGCATTTT

v_gene: TRBV7-3
abundance: .
d_gene: .
j_gene: TRBJ1-1
CDR3aa: CASSPNTNTEAFF
CDR3nt: TGTGCCAGCAGCCCCAACACGAACACTGAAGCTTTCTTT

v_gene: TRBV6-5
abundance: .
d_gene: .
j_gene: TRBJ1-2
CDR3aa: CASSTPNYGYTF
CDR3nt: TGTGCCAGCAGCACACCTAACTATGGCTACACCTTC

v_gene: TRBV28
abundance: once
d_gene: .
j_gene: TRBJ1-1
CDR3aa: CASSQHTEAFF
CDR3nt: TGTGCCAGCAGCCAGCACACTGAAGCTTTCTTT

v_gene: TRBV7-8
abundance: .
d_gene: .
j_gene: TRBJ2-3
CDR3aa: CASSLEPGRTDTQYF
CDR3nt: TGTGCCAGCAGCTTAGAGCCGGGGCGCACAGATACGCAGTATTTT

v_gene: TRBV7-3
abundance: .
d_gene: .
j_gene: TRBJ1-1
CDR3aa: CASSLMGLTTEAFF
CDR3nt: TGTGCCAGCAGCTTAATGGGGTTGACCACTGAAGCTTTCTTT